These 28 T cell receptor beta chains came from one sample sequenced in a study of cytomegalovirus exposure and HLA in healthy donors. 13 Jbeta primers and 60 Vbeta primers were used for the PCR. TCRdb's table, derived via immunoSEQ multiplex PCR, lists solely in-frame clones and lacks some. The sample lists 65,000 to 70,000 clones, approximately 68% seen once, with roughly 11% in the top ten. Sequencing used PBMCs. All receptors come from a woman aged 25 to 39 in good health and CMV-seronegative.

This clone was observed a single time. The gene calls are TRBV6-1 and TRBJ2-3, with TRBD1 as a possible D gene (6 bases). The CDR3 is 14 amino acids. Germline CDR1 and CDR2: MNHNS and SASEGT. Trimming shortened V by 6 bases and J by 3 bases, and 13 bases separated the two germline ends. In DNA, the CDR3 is TGTGCCAGCAGACAAACAGGGATTACAGATACGCAGTATTTT. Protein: CASRQTGITDTQYF.

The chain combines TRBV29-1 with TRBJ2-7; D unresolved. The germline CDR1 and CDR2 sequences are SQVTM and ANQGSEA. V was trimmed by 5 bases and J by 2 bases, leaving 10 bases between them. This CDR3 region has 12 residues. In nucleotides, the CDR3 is TGCAGCGTTAAGACATCAACCTACGAGCAGTACTTC. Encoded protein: CSVKTSTYEQYF.

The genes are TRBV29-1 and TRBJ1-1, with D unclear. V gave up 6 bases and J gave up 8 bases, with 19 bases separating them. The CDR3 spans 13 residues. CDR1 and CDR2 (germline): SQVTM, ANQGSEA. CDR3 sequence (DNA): TGCAGCGTGGCCCGCGGGTTGGCAGACGAAGCTTTCTTT. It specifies CSVARGLADEAFF. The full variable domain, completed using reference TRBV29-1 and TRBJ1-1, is SAVISQKPSRDICQRGTSLTIQCQVDSQVTMMFWYRQQPGQSLTLIATANQGSEATYESGFVIDKFPISRPNLTFSTLTVSNMSPEDSSIYLCSVARGLADEAFFGQGTRLTVV.

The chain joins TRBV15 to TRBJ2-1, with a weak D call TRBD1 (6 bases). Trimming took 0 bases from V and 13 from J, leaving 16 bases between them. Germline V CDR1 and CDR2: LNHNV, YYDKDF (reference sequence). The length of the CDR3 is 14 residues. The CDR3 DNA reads TGTGCCACCAGCAGAGAGTCCTGGGGGCGAAGCCAGTTCTTC. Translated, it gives CATSRESWGRSQFF.

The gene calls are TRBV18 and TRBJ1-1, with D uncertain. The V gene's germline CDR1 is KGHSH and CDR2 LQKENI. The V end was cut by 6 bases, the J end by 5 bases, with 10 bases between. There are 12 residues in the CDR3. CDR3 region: CASSPVRTEAFF. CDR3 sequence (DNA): TGTGCCAGCTCGCCCGTTCGGACTGAAGCTTTCTTT.

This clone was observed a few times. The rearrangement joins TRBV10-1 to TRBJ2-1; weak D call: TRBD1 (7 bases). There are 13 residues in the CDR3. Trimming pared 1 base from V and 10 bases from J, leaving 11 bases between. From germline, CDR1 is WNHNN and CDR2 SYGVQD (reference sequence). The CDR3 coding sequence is TGCGCCAGCAGTGAGTTCGGAGGGGGCGAGCAGTTCTTC. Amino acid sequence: CASSEFGGGEQFF.

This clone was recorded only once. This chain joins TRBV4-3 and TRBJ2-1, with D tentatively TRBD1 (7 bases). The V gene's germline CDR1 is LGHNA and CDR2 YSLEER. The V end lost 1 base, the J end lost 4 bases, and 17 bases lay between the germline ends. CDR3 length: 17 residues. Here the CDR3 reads CASSQVPGGGAYNEQFF. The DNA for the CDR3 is TGCGCCAGCAGCCAAGTCCCCGGAGGGGGCGCGTACAATGAGCAGTTCTTC.

This CDR3 reads CASSFSGSSTDTQYF. DNA for the CDR3: TGTGCCAGCAGCTTTAGCGGCTCTAGCACAGATACGCAGTATTTT. The chain links TRBV6-5 to TRBJ2-3; maybe TRBD2 (6 bases). The V end lost 6 bases, the J end lost 0 bases, and 13 bases lay between the germline ends. Germline CDR1 MNHEY, CDR2 SVGAGI. CDR3 length equals 15 residues.

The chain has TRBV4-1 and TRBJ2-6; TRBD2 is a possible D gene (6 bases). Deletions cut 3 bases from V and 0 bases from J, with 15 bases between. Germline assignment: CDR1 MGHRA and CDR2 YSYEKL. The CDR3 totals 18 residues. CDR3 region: CASSQAGGGSSGANVLTF. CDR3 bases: TGCGCCAGCAGCCAGGCTGGTGGAGGGAGCTCTGGGGCCAACGTCCTGACTTTC.

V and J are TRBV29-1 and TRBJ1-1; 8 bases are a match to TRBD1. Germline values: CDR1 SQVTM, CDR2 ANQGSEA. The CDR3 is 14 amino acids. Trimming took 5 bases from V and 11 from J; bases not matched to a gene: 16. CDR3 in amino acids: CSVTEDRTGLRAFF. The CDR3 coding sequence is TGCAGCGTTACTGAAGACAGGACAGGGTTGAGGGCTTTCTTT.

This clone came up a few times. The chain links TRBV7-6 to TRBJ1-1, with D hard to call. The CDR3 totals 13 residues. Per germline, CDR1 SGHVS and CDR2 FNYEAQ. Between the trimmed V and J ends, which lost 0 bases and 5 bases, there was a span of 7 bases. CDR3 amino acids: CASSLAQRTEAFF. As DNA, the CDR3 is TGTGCCAGCAGCTTAGCGCAGCGGACTGAAGCTTTCTTT.

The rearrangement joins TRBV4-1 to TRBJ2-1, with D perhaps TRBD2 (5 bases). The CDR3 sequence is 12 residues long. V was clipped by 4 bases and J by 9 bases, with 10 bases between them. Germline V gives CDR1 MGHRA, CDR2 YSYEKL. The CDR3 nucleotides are TGCGCCAGCAGCCCCGTGGCGGGTGAGCAGTTCTTC. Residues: CASSPVAGEQFF.

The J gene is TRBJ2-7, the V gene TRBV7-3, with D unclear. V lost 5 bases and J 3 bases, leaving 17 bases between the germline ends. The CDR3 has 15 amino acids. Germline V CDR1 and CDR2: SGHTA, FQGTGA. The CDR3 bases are TGTGCCAGCAGCCTTTATCAAGGAGCTTACTACGAGCAGTACTTC. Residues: CASSLYQGAYYEQYF.

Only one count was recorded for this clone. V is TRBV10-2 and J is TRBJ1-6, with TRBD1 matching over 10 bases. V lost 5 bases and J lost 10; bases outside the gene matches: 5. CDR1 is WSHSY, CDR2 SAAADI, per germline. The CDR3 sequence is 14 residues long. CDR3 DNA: TGCGCCAGCAGTACCGGGACAGGGGTGTCACCCCTCCACTTT. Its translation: CASSTGTGVSPLHF.

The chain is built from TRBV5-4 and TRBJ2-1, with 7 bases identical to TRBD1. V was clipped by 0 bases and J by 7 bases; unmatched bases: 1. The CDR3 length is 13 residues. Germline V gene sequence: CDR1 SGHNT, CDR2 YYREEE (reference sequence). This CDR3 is CASSLGQGNEQFF. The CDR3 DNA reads TGTGCCAGCAGCTTGGGACAGGGAAATGAGCAGTTCTTC.

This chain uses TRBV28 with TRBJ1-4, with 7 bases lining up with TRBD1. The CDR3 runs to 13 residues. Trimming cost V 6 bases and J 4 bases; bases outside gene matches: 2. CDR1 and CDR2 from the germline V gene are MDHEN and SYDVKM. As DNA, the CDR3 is TGTGCCAGCAGGGGACAGCATAATGAAAAACTGTTTTTT. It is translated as CASRGQHNEKLFF. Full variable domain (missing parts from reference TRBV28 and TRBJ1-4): DVKVTQSSRYLVKRTGEKVFLECVQDMDHENMFWYRQDPGLGLRLIYFSYDVKMKEKGDIPEGYSVSREKKERFSLILESASTNQTSMYLCASRGQHNEKLFFGSGTQLSVL.

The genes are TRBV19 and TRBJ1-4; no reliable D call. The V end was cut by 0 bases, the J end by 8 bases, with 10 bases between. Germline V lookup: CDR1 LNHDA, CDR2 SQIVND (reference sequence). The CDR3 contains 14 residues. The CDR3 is CASSIDRGSEKLFF. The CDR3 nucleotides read TGTGCCAGTAGTATAGATCGCGGATCCGAAAAACTGTTTTTT.

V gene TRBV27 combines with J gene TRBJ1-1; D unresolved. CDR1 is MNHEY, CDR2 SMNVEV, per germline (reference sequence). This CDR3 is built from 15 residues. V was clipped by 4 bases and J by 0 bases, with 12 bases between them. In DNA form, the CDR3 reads TGTGCCAGCAGTTCCTCCCTTTATATGAACACTGAAGCTTTCTTT. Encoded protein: CASSSSLYMNTEAFF.

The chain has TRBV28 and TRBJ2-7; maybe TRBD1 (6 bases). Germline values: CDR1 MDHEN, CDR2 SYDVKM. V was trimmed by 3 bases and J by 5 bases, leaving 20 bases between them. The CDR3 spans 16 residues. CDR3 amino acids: CASSFENTGKSDEQYF. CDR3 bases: TGTGCCAGCAGTTTCGAAAATACAGGGAAGTCGGACGAGCAGTACTTC.

CDR3 amino acids: CASSLAVAETQYF. The CDR3 DNA follows: TGTGCCAGCAGCTTAGCGGTAGCGGAGACCCAGTACTTC. The chain has TRBV7-9 and TRBJ2-5; tentative D call: TRBD2 (5 bases). The V end was cut by 0 bases, the J end by 5 bases, with 7 bases between. The CDR3 consists of 13 residues. From germline, CDR1 is SEHNR and CDR2 FQNEAQ (reference sequence).

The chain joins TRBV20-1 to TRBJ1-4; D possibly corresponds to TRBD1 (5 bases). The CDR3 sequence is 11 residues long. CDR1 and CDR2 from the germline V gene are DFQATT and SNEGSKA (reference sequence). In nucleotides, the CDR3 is TGCGGAAGACAGCGAAATGAAAAACTGTTTTTT. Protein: CGRQRNEKLFF.

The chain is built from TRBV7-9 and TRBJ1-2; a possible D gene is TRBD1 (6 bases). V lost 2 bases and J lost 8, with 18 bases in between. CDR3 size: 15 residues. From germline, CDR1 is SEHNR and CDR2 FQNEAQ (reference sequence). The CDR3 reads CASSLPQGGADGYTF. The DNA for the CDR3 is TGTGCCAGCAGCTTACCGCAAGGGGGGGCGGACGGCTACACCTTC. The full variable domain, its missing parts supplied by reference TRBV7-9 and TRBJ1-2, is DTGVSQNPRHKITKRGQNVTFRCDPISEHNRLYWYRQTLGQGPEFLTYFQNEAQLEKSRLLSDRFSAERPKGSFSTLEIQRTEQGDSAMYLCASSLPQGGADGYTFGSGTRLTVV.

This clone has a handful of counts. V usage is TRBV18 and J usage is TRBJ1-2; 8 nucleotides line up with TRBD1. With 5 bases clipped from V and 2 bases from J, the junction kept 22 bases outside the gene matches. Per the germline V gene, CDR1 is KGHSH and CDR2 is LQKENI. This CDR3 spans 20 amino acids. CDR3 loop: CASSSLNQGLGTGKNYGYTF. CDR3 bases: TGTGCCAGCTCATCATTGAATCAAGGGCTCGGGACAGGAAAGAACTATGGCTACACCTTC.

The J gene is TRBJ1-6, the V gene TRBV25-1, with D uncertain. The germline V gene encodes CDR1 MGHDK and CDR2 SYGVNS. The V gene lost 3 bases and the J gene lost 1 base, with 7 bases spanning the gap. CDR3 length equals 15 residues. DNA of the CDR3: TGTGCCAGCAGTGAGCGAGAATCCTATAATTCACCCCTCCACTTT. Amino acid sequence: CASSERESYNSPLHF. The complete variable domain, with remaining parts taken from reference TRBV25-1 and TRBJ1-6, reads EADIYQTPRYLVIGTGKKITLECSQTMGHDKMYWYQQDPGMELHLIHYSYGVNSTEKGDLSSESTVSRIRTEHFPLTLESARPSHTSQYLCASSERESYNSPLHFGNGTRLTVT.

The CDR3, as DNA: TGTGCCATCTCGTCTAGCGGGACCACAGATACGCAGTATTTT. It is translated as CAISSSGTTDTQYF. V gene TRBV10-3 combines with J gene TRBJ2-3; 9 positions match TRBD2. The CDR3 consists of 14 residues. The junction had 5 bases not matched to a gene; V was cut back by 8 bases and J by 2 bases. Germline CDR1 and CDR2: ENHRY and SYGVKD.

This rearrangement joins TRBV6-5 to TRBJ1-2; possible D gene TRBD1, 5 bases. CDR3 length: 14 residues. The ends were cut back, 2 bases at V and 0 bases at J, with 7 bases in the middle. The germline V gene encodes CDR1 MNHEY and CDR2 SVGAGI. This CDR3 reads CASSYRGTNYGYTF. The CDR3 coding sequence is TGTGCCAGCAGTTACAGGGGCACTAACTATGGCTACACCTTC.

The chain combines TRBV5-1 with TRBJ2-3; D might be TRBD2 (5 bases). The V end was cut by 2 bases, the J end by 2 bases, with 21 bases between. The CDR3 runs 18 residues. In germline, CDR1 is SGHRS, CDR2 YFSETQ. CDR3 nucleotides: TGCGCCAGCAGCTTCAACTTAAAGGCGGGCGCCACCACAGATACGCAGTATTTT. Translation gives CASSFNLKAGATTDTQYF.

The CDR3 DNA is TGTGCCAGCAGCTTAGCGCCTAGCGGGGGGGCAGATACGCAGTATTTT. Translating it yields CASSLAPSGGADTQYF. The chain uses TRBV7-2 and TRBJ2-3; 12 bases are a match to TRBD2. Trimming took 0 bases from V and 4 from J; bases not matched to a gene: 2. The CDR3 runs to 16 residues. Germline V CDR1 and CDR2: SGHTA, FQGNSA.